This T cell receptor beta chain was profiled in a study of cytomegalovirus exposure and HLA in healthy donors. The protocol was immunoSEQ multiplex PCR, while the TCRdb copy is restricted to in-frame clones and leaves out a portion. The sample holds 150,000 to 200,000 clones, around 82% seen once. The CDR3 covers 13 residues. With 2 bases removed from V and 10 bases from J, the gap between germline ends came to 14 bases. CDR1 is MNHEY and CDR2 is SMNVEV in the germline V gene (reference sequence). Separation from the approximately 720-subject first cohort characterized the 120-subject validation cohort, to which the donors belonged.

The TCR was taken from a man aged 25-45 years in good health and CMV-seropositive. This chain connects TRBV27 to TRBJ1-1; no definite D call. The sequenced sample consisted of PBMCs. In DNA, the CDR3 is TGTGCCAGCAGTTTAAGCCCCTCATGGTTAGCTTTCTTT. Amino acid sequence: CASSLSPSWLAFF.